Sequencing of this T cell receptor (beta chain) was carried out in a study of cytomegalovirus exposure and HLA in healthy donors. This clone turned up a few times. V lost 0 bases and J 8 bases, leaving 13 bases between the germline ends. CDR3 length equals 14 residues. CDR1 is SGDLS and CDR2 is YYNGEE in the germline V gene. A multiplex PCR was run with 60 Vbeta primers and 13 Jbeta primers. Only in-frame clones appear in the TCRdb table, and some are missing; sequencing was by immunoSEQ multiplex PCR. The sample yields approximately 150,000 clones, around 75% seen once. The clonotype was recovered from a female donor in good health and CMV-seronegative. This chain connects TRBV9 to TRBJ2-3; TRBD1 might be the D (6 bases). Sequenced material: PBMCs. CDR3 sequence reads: CASSVGQAKGTQYF. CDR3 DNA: TGTGCCAGCAGCGTAGGACAGGCCAAAGGTACGCAGTATTTT.